Below, 26 T cell receptor beta chains from the same sample are listed, as sequenced in a study of shared clonotypes between healthy human individuals. The repertoire was sequenced with immunoSEQ multiplex PCR; TCRdb's copy has only in-frame clones and lacks some. The sample yields 1.6 million or so clones, approximately 96% seen once. Input material: naive CD4+ T cells sorted from blood. The subset is: CD45RA+ positively selected. These receptors were collected from a man aged 30-40 years in good health.

This clone was detected once. The chain carries TRBV7-3 and TRBJ2-2, with D uncertain. This CDR3 is 12 amino acids long. V was cut by 5 bases and J by 6 bases, with 7 bases left in between. In germline, CDR1 is SGHTA, CDR2 FQGTGA. The CDR3 region has the DNA TGTGCCAGCAGCCGTCTTGCCGGGGAGCTGTTTTTT. It yields the protein CASSRLAGELFF.

V gene TRBV19 combines with J gene TRBJ1-4; a possible D gene is TRBD1 (5 bases). V was trimmed by 6 bases and J by 11 bases, leaving 19 bases between them. This CDR3 comprises 14 residues. CDR1 and CDR2 (germline): LNHDA, SQIVND (reference sequence). The DNA for the CDR3 is TGTGCCAGTAGAAACCAAGCGGAGGGGAGGAAACTGTTTTTT. Encoded protein: CASRNQAEGRKLFF.

This clone occurred once. Here the CDR3 DNA reads TGTGCCAGTAGTCCCACACGGACTAGCTGGAGCTCCTACGAGCAGTACTTC. It yields the protein CASSPTRTSWSSYEQYF. The chain carries TRBV19 and TRBJ2-7, with 8 bases identical to TRBD2. The V segment lost 5 bases and the J segment 0 bases; nucleotides outside the gene matches: 12. From germline, CDR1 is LNHDA and CDR2 SQIVND (reference sequence). The CDR3 totals 17 residues.

V and J are TRBV29-1 and TRBJ2-5, with 14 nucleotides matching TRBD2. Germline CDR1 SQVTM, CDR2 ANQGSEA. This CDR3 has 17 amino acids. The V and J ends lost 2 bases and 2 bases, in that order; junction bases with no gene match: 7. The CDR3 region is CSVEPWGLAGVQETQYF. For the CDR3, the DNA is TGCAGCGTTGAACCCTGGGGACTAGCGGGAGTTCAAGAGACCCAGTACTTC.

The chain is built from TRBV7-9 and TRBJ2-7; 12 bases align to TRBD1. There are 19 residues in the CDR3. From germline, CDR1 is SEHNR and CDR2 FQNEAQ (reference sequence). V lost 6 bases and J lost 4; bases outside the gene matches: 19. This chain's CDR3 is CASSLARLGRDRGPYEQYF. The CDR3 bases are TGTGCCAGCAGTCTAGCCCGACTCGGGCGGGACAGGGGGCCTTACGAGCAGTACTTC.

Comments on this clone: Different DNA sequences within this sample yield the same CDR3. The CDR3 loop is CASSHLAGGPDTQYF. CDR3 DNA: TGTGCCAGCAGCCATCTAGCGGGAGGGCCGGATACGCAGTATTTT. The J gene is TRBJ2-3, the V gene TRBV6-1, with 12 positions matching TRBD2. The CDR3 is 15 residues long. CDR1 is MNHNS and CDR2 is SASEGT in the germline V gene. The J segment lost 6 bases and the V segment lost 6 bases, leaving 7 bases of the junction unmatched.

This chain links TRBV11-2 with TRBJ1-3; D gene unclear. The germline CDR1 and CDR2 sequences are SGHAT and FQNNGV. The CDR3 has 15 residues. V lost 5 bases, J lost 4 bases, and 15 bases lay in between. The CDR3 region is CASSTIHGSGNTIYF. CDR3 DNA sequence: TGTGCCAGCAGCACGATTCACGGGTCGGGAAACACCATATATTTT. Full variable domain (missing parts from reference TRBV11-2 and TRBJ1-3): EAGVAQSPRYKIIEKRQSVAFWCNPISGHATLYWYQQILGQGPKLLIQFQNNGVVDDSQLPKDRFSAERLKGVDSTLKIQPAKLEDSAVYLCASSTIHGSGNTIYFGEGSWLTVV.

V is TRBV5-1 and J is TRBJ2-3; 14 bases align to TRBD2. Trimming at V came to 3 bases and at J to 5 bases, leaving 8 bases not matched to a gene. This CDR3 spans 17 amino acids. Per the germline V gene, CDR1 is SGHRS and CDR2 is YFSETQ. The DNA for the CDR3 is TGCGCCAGCAGCTCGGGACTAGCGGGAGTTTCAGTAGATACGCAGTATTTT. Translation: CASSSGLAGVSVDTQYF.

The V call is TRBV25-1, the J call TRBJ1-6, with 7 bases lining up with TRBD1. Germline CDR1 MGHDK, CDR2 SYGVNS. Germline trimming cut 5 bases from V and 2 bases from J; bases unmatched to any gene: 6. The CDR3 is made up of 16 amino acids. Written as DNA, the CDR3 is TGTGCCAGCAGTTCACACAGGGGCCCCTATAATTCACCCCTCCACTTT. This gives the protein CASSSHRGPYNSPLHF.

The rearrangement links TRBV9 to TRBJ2-6; 8 nucleotides align to TRBD2. Trimming at V came to 3 bases and at J to 2 bases, leaving 1 base not matched to a gene. The CDR3 sequence is 15 residues long. Germline V lookup: CDR1 SGDLS, CDR2 YYNGEE. CDR3 amino acids: CASSAAGAGANVLTF. CDR3 sequence (DNA): TGTGCCAGCAGCGCAGCGGGGGCTGGGGCCAACGTCCTGACTTTC.

The rearrangement joins TRBV7-2 to TRBJ2-7; TRBD2 matches at 9 bases. Germline assignment: CDR1 SGHTA and CDR2 FQGNSA. V lost 4 bases, J lost 6 bases, and 7 bases stayed unmatched. This CDR3 contains 14 residues. The CDR3 protein is CASSSAGGPREQYF. The CDR3 DNA reads TGTGCCAGCAGCTCCGCGGGAGGGCCGCGCGAGCAGTACTTC.

Turning to this clone: The sample carries other DNA sequences with the same CDR3. The chain recombines TRBV2 with TRBJ1-5; 7 bases align to TRBD1. After removal of 4 bases from V and 4 bases from J, the junction contained 1 base not matched to a gene. This CDR3 has 13 residues. Germline V gene data show CDR1 as SNHLY and CDR2 as FYNNEI. CDR3 residues: CASSGTGNQPQHF. In DNA form, the CDR3 reads TGTGCCAGCAGTGGGACAGGAAATCAGCCCCAGCATTTT.

V is TRBV5-4 and J is TRBJ2-2; TRBD2 matches at 8 bases. The germline gives CDR1 SGHNT, CDR2 YYREEE (reference sequence). This CDR3 comprises 15 residues. The trim removed 7 bases at V and 4 bases at J, leaving 9 bases unmatched. The CDR3 bases are TGTGCCAGCGCCATACGGGGGGGATTCACCGGGGAGCTGTTTTTT. Its protein is CASAIRGGFTGELFF. Using reference TRBV5-4 and TRBJ2-2 for the parts outside the CDR3, the full variable domain is ETGVTQSPTHLIKTRGQQVTLRCSSQSGHNTVSWYQQALGQGPQFIFQYYREEENGRGNFPPRFSGLQFPNYSSELNVNALELDDSALYLCASAIRGGFTGELFFGEGSRLTVL.

The chain uses TRBV6-6 and TRBJ1-4; D gene unclear. Germline V CDR1 and CDR2: MNHNY, SVGAGI (reference sequence). The CDR3 sequence is 14 residues long. V gave up 7 bases and J gave up 1 base, with 10 bases separating them. The CDR3 region is CASTYSGTNEKLFF. In nucleotides, the CDR3 is TGTGCCAGCACCTACAGTGGAACTAATGAAAAACTGTTTTTT.

The chain uses TRBV5-5 and TRBJ1-2; tentative D call: TRBD1 (5 bases). Germline loops: CDR1 SGHKS, CDR2 YYEKEE (reference sequence). Trimming left V 4 bases short and J 4 bases short, with 17 bases between. CDR3 length: 15 residues. The CDR3 nucleotides read TGTGCCAGCAGCGGCCGGGACCCCGTTACCTATGGCTACACCTTC. It yields the protein CASSGRDPVTYGYTF.

V and J are TRBV4-1 and TRBJ2-7, with a weak D call TRBD2 (6 bases). The germline V and J ends were trimmed by 1 base and 3 bases, with 16 bases remaining between them. Germline CDR1 reads MGHRA; CDR2 reads YSYEKL. The CDR3 has 16 residues. The CDR3 DNA is TGCGCCAGCAGCCAAGTAGGCCGGGACTGGGACTACGAGCAGTACTTC. Its translation: CASSQVGRDWDYEQYF.

The V gene is TRBV6-5, the J gene TRBJ2-1; 9 nucleotides align to TRBD2. J gave up 5 bases and V 0 bases, and 5 bases lay outside the gene matches. The V gene's germline CDR1 is MNHEY and CDR2 SVGAGI. CDR3 length equals 16 residues. CDR3 bases: TGTGCCAGCAGTTACTCTAGGTCTAGCGGGAACAATGAGCAGTTCTTC. It codes for CASSYSRSSGNNEQFF.

The V and J genes are TRBV19 and TRBJ1-1, with D possibly TRBD1 on 5 matching bases. The length of the CDR3 is 13 residues. Trimming took off 4 bases at V and 1 base at J, with 7 bases between the two ends. Germline loops: CDR1 LNHDA, CDR2 SQIVND (reference sequence). CDR3 loop: CASSKQENTEAFF. The CDR3 coding sequence is TGTGCCAGTAGTAAACAGGAGAACACTGAAGCTTTCTTT.

This chain connects TRBV6-5 to TRBJ1-3, with unresolved D. Germline CDR1 is MNHEY and CDR2 is SVGAGI. The CDR3 contains 16 residues. The germline V and J ends were trimmed by 0 bases and 2 bases, with 11 bases remaining between them. In DNA, the CDR3 is TGTGCCAGCAGTTACTCTTCTGGCTTGGCTGGAAACACCATATATTTT. This gives the protein CASSYSSGLAGNTIYF.

V usage is TRBV15 and J usage is TRBJ1-2, with 8 bases matching TRBD1. V shed 4 bases and J 2 bases; nucleotides not matched to a gene: 3. CDR3 length: 14 residues. Germline CDR1 is LNHNV and CDR2 is YYDKDF (reference sequence). The CDR3 sequence is CATSIRTGNYGYTF. The CDR3 region has the DNA TGTGCCACCAGCATAAGGACAGGGAACTATGGCTACACCTTC.

The chain joins TRBV5-1 to TRBJ2-7; weak D call: TRBD1 (6 bases). CDR1 and CDR2 from the germline V gene are SGHRS and YFSETQ. Trimming cost V 0 bases and J 4 bases, with 14 bases left between them. The CDR3 totals 15 residues. CDR3 DNA: TGCGCCAGCAGCTTGGAGTCAGGGGTTTATTACGAGCAGTACTTC. Translation: CASSLESGVYYEQYF.

The chain links TRBV5-5 to TRBJ1-5, with D perhaps TRBD1 (5 bases). The CDR3 extends over 16 amino acids. Trimming shortened V by 0 bases and J by 2 bases, and 12 bases separated the two germline ends. Germline CDR1 reads SGHKS; CDR2 reads YYEKEE (reference sequence). CDR3 DNA sequence: TGTGCCAGCAGCTTGGACGGGTCGGGGGGCAATCAGCCCCAGCATTTT. It translates to CASSLDGSGGNQPQHF.

The gene calls are TRBV4-3 and TRBJ2-2, with D perhaps matching TRBD1 (6 bases). CDR3 length: 14 amino acids. CDR1 is LGHNA and CDR2 is YSLEER in the germline V gene. The V gene lost 6 bases and the J gene lost 0 bases, with 8 bases spanning the gap. The CDR3 sequence: CASRDSANTGELFF. CDR3 coding DNA: TGCGCCAGCAGGGACAGCGCGAACACCGGGGAGCTGTTTTTT.

This chain joins TRBV10-3 and TRBJ1-2; possibly TRBD1 for D (5 bases). The ends were cut back, 10 bases at V and 4 bases at J, with 16 bases in the middle. There are 13 residues in the CDR3. CDR1 is ENHRY, CDR2 SYGVKD, per germline. CDR3 in amino acids: CATSTGYSYGYTF. The CDR3 DNA reads TGTGCCACCAGCACAGGATACTCCTATGGCTACACCTTC.

This sequence joins TRBV5-1 and TRBJ2-7; D is perhaps TRBD2 (5 bases). The length of the CDR3 is 14 residues. V was clipped by 0 bases and J by 2 bases, with 9 bases between them. Germline lookup yields CDR1 SGHRS and CDR2 YFSETQ. CDR3 loop: CASSLVARPYEQYF. For the CDR3, the DNA is TGCGCCAGCAGCTTGGTAGCGAGACCCTACGAGCAGTACTTC.

This sequence joins TRBV9 and TRBJ2-2; D assignment may be TRBD1 or TRBD2 (5 bases each). V dropped 0 bases and J dropped 3 bases, with 18 bases sitting between them. Germline CDR1 is SGDLS and CDR2 is YYNGEE. This CDR3 is built from 18 residues. This CDR3 is CASSVATGWGLDTGELFF. The CDR3 nucleotides are TGTGCCAGCAGCGTAGCGACGGGATGGGGGTTGGACACCGGGGAGCTGTTTTTT.